This TCR beta chain originates from a study of T cell repertoires in cytomegalovirus infection. Study context: It was the public TCR beta signatures that indicated both CMV infection and matching HLA type. Study-wide findings and caveats: The cumulative frequency of public TCR beta families identified carriers of CMV plus the relevant HLA. In two of eight donors, the top clonotype was HLA-C-restricted CMV-specific.

The CDR3 is made up of 16 amino acids. Trimming removed 0 bases from V and 9 bases from J; junction bases left unmatched: 3. CDR1 MNHNY and CDR2 SVGAGI come from the germline V gene (reference sequence). A remark on this clonotype: Its antigen is not known.

TCRdb reprocessed the reads with MiXCR, giving one entry per CDR3 protein. The repertoire consists of about 740,000 distinct CDR3 sequences, with roughly 35% occurring once and the leading ten covering 2.5% to 3.5%. The sequenced material came from PBMCs. The receptor was derived from a human donor in good health (CMV status not recorded). Some clones in this sample may be carry-over from other donors' samples. The chain employs TRBV6-6 and TRBJ2-1, with TRBD2 identical over 15 bases. For the CDR3, the DNA is TGTGCCAGCAGTTACTCCGGACTAGCGGGAGGGATTGAGCAGTTCTTC. Its protein is CASSYSGLAGGIEQFF.